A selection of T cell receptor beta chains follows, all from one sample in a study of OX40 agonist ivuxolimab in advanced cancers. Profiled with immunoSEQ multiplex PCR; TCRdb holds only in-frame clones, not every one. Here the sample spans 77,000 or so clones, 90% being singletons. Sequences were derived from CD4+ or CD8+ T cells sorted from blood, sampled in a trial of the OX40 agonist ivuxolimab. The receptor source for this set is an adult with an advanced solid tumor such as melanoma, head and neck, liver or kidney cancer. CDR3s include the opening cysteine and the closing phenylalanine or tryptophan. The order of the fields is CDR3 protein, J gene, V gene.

CDR3aa: CASSPGTGYTGELFF; j_gene: TRBJ2-2; v_gene: TRBV6-5
CDR3aa: CASSPNFYTQYF; j_gene: TRBJ2-3; v_gene: TRBV14
CDR3aa: CASTLSGAGELFF; j_gene: TRBJ2-2; v_gene: TRBV28
CDR3aa: CASSGRTGETQYF; j_gene: TRBJ2-5; v_gene: TRBV7-2
CDR3aa: CASSPSGANTGELFF; j_gene: TRBJ2-2; v_gene: TRBV11-3
CDR3aa: CASSQVPGGNSPLHF; j_gene: TRBJ1-6; v_gene: TRBV14
CDR3aa: CASSVLPSGGAPGELFF; j_gene: TRBJ2-2; v_gene: TRBV9
CDR3aa: CASGTLKTGELFF; j_gene: TRBJ2-2; v_gene: TRBV28
CDR3aa: CASTPGPGGTEAFF; j_gene: TRBJ1-1; v_gene: TRBV7-8
CDR3aa: CASSENRLGNSPLHF; j_gene: TRBJ1-6; v_gene: TRBV25-1
CDR3aa: CASTNYPGAGSYNEQFF; j_gene: TRBJ2-1; v_gene: TRBV19
CDR3aa: CASSFGGSGEAFF; j_gene: TRBJ1-1; v_gene: TRBV7-2
CDR3aa: CASSLNRPGQGNTEAFF; j_gene: TRBJ1-1; v_gene: TRBV7-2
CDR3aa: CASSANPATNEKLFF; j_gene: TRBJ1-4; v_gene: TRBV5-1
CDR3aa: CASGLDRSTDTQYF; j_gene: TRBJ2-3; v_gene: TRBV12-5
CDR3aa: CASSRDRLNTEAFF; j_gene: TRBJ1-1; v_gene: TRBV6-5
CDR3aa: CASSPAGGGPQYF; j_gene: TRBJ2-3; v_gene: TRBV14
CDR3aa: CASLSERFGGYTF; j_gene: TRBJ1-2; v_gene: TRBV19
CDR3aa: CASRGTGGAGTEAFF; j_gene: TRBJ1-1; v_gene: TRBV6-5